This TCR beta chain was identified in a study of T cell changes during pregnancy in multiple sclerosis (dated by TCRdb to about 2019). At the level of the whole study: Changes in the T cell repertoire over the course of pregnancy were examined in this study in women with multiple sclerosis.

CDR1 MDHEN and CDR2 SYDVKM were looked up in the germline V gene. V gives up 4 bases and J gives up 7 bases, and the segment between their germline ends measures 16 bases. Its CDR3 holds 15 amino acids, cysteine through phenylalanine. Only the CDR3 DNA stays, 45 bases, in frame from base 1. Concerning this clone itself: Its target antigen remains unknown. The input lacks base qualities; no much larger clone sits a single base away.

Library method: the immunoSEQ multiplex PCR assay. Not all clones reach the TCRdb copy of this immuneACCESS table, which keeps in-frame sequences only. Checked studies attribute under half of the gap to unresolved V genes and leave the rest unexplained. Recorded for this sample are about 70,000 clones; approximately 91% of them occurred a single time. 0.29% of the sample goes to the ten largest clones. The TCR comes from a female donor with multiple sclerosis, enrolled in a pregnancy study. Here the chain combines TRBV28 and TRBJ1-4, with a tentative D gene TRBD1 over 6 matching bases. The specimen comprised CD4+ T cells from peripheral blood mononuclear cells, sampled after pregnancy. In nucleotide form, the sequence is TGTGCCAGCAGTTCCCGGACAGCGAGGGGTGAAAAACTGTTTTTT. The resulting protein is CASSSRTARGEKLFF.